Below are 13 T cell receptor beta chains sequenced from a single sample in a study of blood T cell repertoires in COVID-19. Produced via immunoSEQ multiplex PCR; TCRdb's table is partial and in-frame only. The sample carries some 200,000 clones, about 83% recorded once. Sequences were obtained from peripheral blood. The receptors originated from a woman aged 25 to 45 with COVID-19, enrolled during active disease.

V and J are TRBV3-1 (or the pseudogene TRBV3-2) and TRBJ2-1; no clear D. V was shortened by 5 bases and J by 1 base, with 6 bases between the two germline ends. Germline assignment: CDR1 LGHDT and CDR2 YNNKEL (reference sequence). This CDR3 region has 13 residues. The CDR3 protein is CASSNTSYNEQFF. The DNA for the CDR3 is TGTGCCAGCAGCAACACGTCCTACAATGAGCAGTTCTTC.

V is TRBV7-9 and J is TRBJ1-6; D is unresolved. The CDR3 covers 16 residues. CDR1 and CDR2 from the germline V gene are SEHNR and FQNEAQ (reference sequence). With 8 bases removed from V and 4 bases from J, the gap between germline ends came to 18 bases. DNA of the CDR3: TGTGCCAGCGTACCCCAAGAGGCAACTTATAATTCACCCCTCCACTTT. It specifies CASVPQEATYNSPLHF. Full variable domain (missing parts from reference TRBV7-9 and TRBJ1-6): DTGVSQNPRHKITKRGQNVTFRCDPISEHNRLYWYRQTLGQGPEFLTYFQNEAQLEKSRLLSDRFSAERPKGSFSTLEIQRTEQGDSAMYLCASVPQEATYNSPLHFGNGTRLTVT.

The chain carries TRBV25-1 and TRBJ1-1; no clear D gene. V was shortened by 4 bases and J by 1 base, with 10 bases between the two germline ends. The CDR3 has 14 residues. Germline V CDR1 and CDR2: MGHDK, SYGVNS. In DNA, the CDR3 is TGTGCCAGCAGTGGCGCGATCGAGAACACTGAAGCTTTCTTT. This encodes CASSGAIENTEAFF.

With respect to this clone: Other DNA sequences in this sample translate to the same CDR3. V usage is TRBV3-1 (or the pseudogene TRBV3-2) and J usage is TRBJ2-5; 8 bases agree with TRBD1. Germline loops: CDR1 LGHDT, CDR2 YNNKEL (reference sequence). The CDR3 is made up of 16 amino acids. Losses at the gene ends were 0 bases for V and 4 bases for J; bases not matched to a gene: 7. CDR3 nucleotides: TGTGCCAGCAGCCAAGAGTATAGACAGGGGAGAGAGACCCAGTACTTC. It translates to CASSQEYRQGRETQYF.

The chain joins TRBV14 to TRBJ2-7, with 8 bases fitting TRBD1. CDR1 is SGHDN and CDR2 is FVKESK in the germline V gene. V shed 5 bases, J shed 4 bases, and the junction held 7 bases outside the gene matches. This CDR3 comprises 14 residues. CDR3 sequence: CASSWGQANYEQYF. DNA of the CDR3: TGTGCCAGCAGCTGGGGACAGGCAAATTACGAGCAGTACTTC.

This chain links TRBV18 with TRBJ2-7; the match to TRBD2 covers 10 bases. Trimming cost V 6 bases and J 6 bases; bases outside gene matches: 8. The CDR3 length is 14 residues. Germline CDR1 KGHSH, CDR2 LQKENI. CDR3 in DNA: TGTGCCAGCTCCCCGGCTAGCGGGAGAGGCGAGCAGTACTTC. It encodes CASSPASGRGEQYF. Based on the CDR3 plus reference TRBV18 and TRBJ2-7, the full variable domain is NAGVMQNPRHLVRRRGQEARLRCSPMKGHSHVYWYRQLPEEGLKFMVYLQKENIIDESGMPKERFSAEFPKEGPSILRIQQVVRGDSAAYFCASSPASGRGEQYFGPGTRLTVT.

V usage is TRBV30 and J usage is TRBJ1-3, with TRBD1 matching over 10 bases. Trimming at V came to 4 bases and at J to 4 bases, leaving 7 bases not matched to a gene. Germline V gene lookup returns CDR1 GTSNPN and CDR2 SVGIG (reference sequence). The CDR3 is made up of 15 amino acids. The CDR3 reads CAWTMGTGDGNTIYF. The CDR3 DNA reads as TGTGCCTGGACAATGGGGACAGGGGACGGAAACACCATATATTTT.

The chain couples TRBV13 to TRBJ2-7; 11 bases are shared with TRBD2. The CDR3 sequence is 15 residues long. The germline V gene has CDR1 PRHDT and CDR2 FYEKMQ (reference sequence). V trimming: 5 bases; J trimming: 4 bases; junction bases outside the gene matches: 7. The CDR3 loop is CASSPRGLAAYEQYF. In nucleotides, the CDR3 is TGTGCCAGCAGCCCCCGGGGACTAGCGGCGTACGAGCAGTACTTC. Combining the CDR3 with reference TRBV13 and TRBJ2-7 gives the whole variable domain AAGVIQSPRHLIKEKRETATLKCYPIPRHDTVYWYQQGPGQDPQFLISFYEKMQSDKGSIPDRFSAQQFSDYHSELNMSSLELGDSALYFCASSPRGLAAYEQYFGPGTRLTVT.

Only one count was recorded for this clone. J is TRBJ1-6 and V is TRBV10-3; weak D call: TRBD1 (5 bases). Trimming stripped 4 bases from V and 2 bases from J, with 15 bases between. CDR3 length: 17 amino acids. Per germline, CDR1 ENHRY and CDR2 SYGVKD. The CDR3 loop reads CAISAFSLGAYNSPLHF. CDR3 DNA: TGTGCCATCAGTGCCTTTAGCTTAGGGGCCTATAATTCACCCCTCCACTTT.

V usage is TRBV4-2 and J usage is TRBJ2-3; TRBD1 matches 8 bases. Germline values: CDR1 LGHNA, CDR2 YNFKEQ. V shed 4 bases, J shed 3 bases, and the junction held 9 bases outside the gene matches. The CDR3 totals 16 residues. The CDR3 is CASSPSTGGATDTQYF. The CDR3 region has the DNA TGTGCCAGCAGCCCGAGTACAGGGGGTGCAACAGATACGCAGTATTTT.

The chain combines TRBV6-5 with TRBJ2-7, with 11 bases matching TRBD2. CDR1 is MNHEY, CDR2 SVGAGI, per germline. This CDR3 spans 13 amino acids. V lost 5 bases to trimming and J lost 10 bases; unmatched junction nucleotides: 7. The CDR3 protein is CASSLSGREQQYF. As DNA, the CDR3 is TGTGCCAGCAGTCTTAGCGGGAGGGAACAACAGTACTTC.

This chain connects TRBV28 to TRBJ2-3; TRBD2 aligns across 7 bases. CDR3 length: 17 amino acids. The germline gives CDR1 MDHEN, CDR2 SYDVKM. V lost 1 base and J lost 2; bases outside the gene matches: 9. CDR3 loop: CASSLSGRGRPTDTQYF. As DNA, the CDR3 is TGTGCCAGCAGTTTATCTGGGAGGGGCCGACCCACAGATACGCAGTATTTT.

This clone came up a few times. The chain uses TRBV3-1 (or the pseudogene TRBV3-2) and TRBJ1-1; unclear D gene. Per the germline V gene, CDR1 is LGHDT and CDR2 is YNNKEL (reference sequence). V shed 6 bases and J shed 4 bases, with 12 bases lying between them. The CDR3 loop spans 13 amino acids. In DNA form, the CDR3 reads TGTGCCAGCAGAAGTCCGGCGGGCACTGAAGCTTTCTTT. Amino acids: CASRSPAGTEAFF.